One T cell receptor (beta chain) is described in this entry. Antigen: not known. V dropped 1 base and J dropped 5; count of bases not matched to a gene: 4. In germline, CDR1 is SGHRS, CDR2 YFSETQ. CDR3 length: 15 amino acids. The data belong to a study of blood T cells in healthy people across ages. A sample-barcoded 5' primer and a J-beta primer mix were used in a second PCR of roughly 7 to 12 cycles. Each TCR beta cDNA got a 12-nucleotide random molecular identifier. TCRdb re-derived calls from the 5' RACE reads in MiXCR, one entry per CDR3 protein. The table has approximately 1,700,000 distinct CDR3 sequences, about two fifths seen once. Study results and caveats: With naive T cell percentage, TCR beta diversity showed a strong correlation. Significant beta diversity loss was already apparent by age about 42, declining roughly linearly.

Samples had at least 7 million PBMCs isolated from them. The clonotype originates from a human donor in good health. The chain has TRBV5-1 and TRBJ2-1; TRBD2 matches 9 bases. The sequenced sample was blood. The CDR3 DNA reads TGCGCCAGCAGCTTGCTGACTAGCGGAAACAATGAGCAGTTCTTC. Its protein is CASSLLTSGNNEQFF.